The 29 T cell receptor beta chains in this list originate from one sample, sequenced in a study of beta chain features in type 1 diabetes. General study findings and limits: Type 1 diabetes patients showed a moderate but significant shortening of TCRB CDR3s in all four CD4+ subsets.

TCRB transcripts that were expressed got sequenced, as all of the isolated RNA had been reverse transcribed. Method: immunoSEQ multiplex PCR; TCRdb's copy keeps in-frame clones and lacks some. The table has about 300,000 clones, about 13% seen once. Their cognate antigens are unknown. The sample was naive CD4+ T cells from blood. These TCRs come from a woman younger than 35 with type 1 diabetes.

This clone occurred a few times. The chain has TRBV19 and TRBJ1-2, with 8 bases matching TRBD1. Trimming at V came to 7 bases and at J to 8 bases, leaving 9 bases not matched to a gene. Germline loops: CDR1 LNHDA, CDR2 SQIVND (reference sequence). The CDR3 has 13 amino acids. The CDR3 DNA reads TGTGCCAGTAAGGTAGGGACAGGACGAGGCTACACCTTC. Protein product: CASKVGTGRGYTF.

The chain employs TRBV7-9 and TRBJ2-1, with 8 bases aligning to TRBD2. V was clipped by 2 bases and J by 5 bases; unmatched bases: 5. The CDR3 has 15 amino acids. Germline assignment: CDR1 SEHNR and CDR2 FQNEAQ (reference sequence). The CDR3 sequence: CASSLRTSTHNEQFF. DNA of the CDR3: TGTGCCAGCAGCTTAAGGACTAGCACGCACAATGAGCAGTTCTTC.

This clone has only a few counts. The chain joins TRBV10-3 to TRBJ2-2, with 10 bases lining up with TRBD2. CDR3 length: 14 residues. Germline CDR1 is ENHRY and CDR2 is SYGVKD. V lost 8 bases and J lost 5; bases outside the gene matches: 5. CDR3 region: CAIGLAGDTGELFF. The CDR3 DNA sequence: TGTGCCATCGGGCTAGCGGGAGATACCGGGGAGCTGTTTTTT.

The gene calls are TRBV5-1 and TRBJ2-1; 7 bases agree with TRBD2. The germline gives CDR1 SGHRS, CDR2 YFSETQ. J lost 4 bases, V lost 1 base, and 8 bases had no gene match. The CDR3 totals 16 residues. The CDR3 region is CASSLQAGSIYNEQFF. The CDR3 region has the DNA TGCGCCAGCAGCTTGCAAGCGGGATCCATTTACAATGAGCAGTTCTTC.

J is TRBJ1-1 and V is TRBV5-5, with 11 nucleotides matching TRBD1. Germline trimming cut 4 bases from V and 4 bases from J; bases unmatched to any gene: 3. CDR3 length: 14 residues. From germline, CDR1 is SGHKS and CDR2 YYEKEE (reference sequence). CDR3 sequence: CASSRGTGGTEAFF. The DNA of the CDR3 is TGTGCCAGCAGCCGAGGGACAGGGGGCACTGAAGCTTTCTTT.

This chain joins TRBV7-2 and TRBJ2-5; TRBD2 matches at 16 bases. Germline assignment: CDR1 SGHTA and CDR2 FQGNSA. Germline trimming cut 5 bases from V and 5 bases from J; bases unmatched to any gene: 11. CDR3 size: 18 residues. DNA of the CDR3: TGTGCCAGCAGCCTCACCCCGGGACTAGCGGGAGGGGCGGAGACCCAGTACTTC. Translating it yields CASSLTPGLAGGAETQYF.

The V and J genes are TRBV30 and TRBJ1-5, with 7 bases identical to TRBD1. Trimming took 1 base from V and 3 from J; bases not matched to a gene: 3. The CDR3 loop spans 14 amino acids. Germline CDR1 and CDR2: GTSNPN and SVGIG (reference sequence). CDR3 in amino acids: CAWSAGTVNQPQHF. The CDR3 region has the DNA TGTGCCTGGAGTGCCGGGACAGTCAATCAGCCCCAGCATTTT.

This clone was detected only a few times. This rearrangement joins TRBV29-1 to TRBJ1-5; D is possibly TRBD1 (6 bases). The CDR3 runs 12 residues. The germline V gene has CDR1 SQVTM and CDR2 ANQGSEA. Trimming removed 7 bases at V and 3 bases at J, with 10 bases between. CDR3 loop: CSAGQYNQPQHF. The CDR3, as DNA: TGCAGCGCAGGACAGTACAATCAGCCCCAGCATTTT.

This clone was seen a few times. This rearrangement joins TRBV7-9 to TRBJ2-1, with 8 bases lining up with TRBD2. The CDR3 is 13 amino acids. Trimming cost V 7 bases and J 9 bases; bases outside gene matches: 8. Germline CDR1 SEHNR, CDR2 FQNEAQ (reference sequence). The CDR3 sequence: CASTAGGLVEQFF. The DNA of the CDR3 is TGTGCCAGCACGGCGGGAGGATTGGTTGAGCAGTTCTTC.

This clone was detected only a few times. This chain uses TRBV5-4 with TRBJ2-1; tentative D call: TRBD2 (7 bases). V was pared by 4 bases and J by 0 bases, with 11 bases between. The CDR3 has 15 residues. The germline CDR1 and CDR2 sequences are SGHNT and YYREEE (reference sequence). CDR3 in amino acids: CASSRGGSSYNEQFF. In DNA form, the CDR3 reads TGTGCCAGCAGCAGGGGGGGTAGCTCCTACAATGAGCAGTTCTTC. The whole variable domain, remainder taken from reference TRBV5-4 and TRBJ2-1, is ETGVTQSPTHLIKTRGQQVTLRCSSQSGHNTVSWYQQALGQGPQFIFQYYREEENGRGNFPPRFSGLQFPNYSSELNVNALELDDSALYLCASSRGGSSYNEQFFGPGTRLTVL.

The chain couples TRBV5-1 to TRBJ2-1; TRBD2 matches 7 bases. CDR3 length: 15 residues. The trim removed 1 base at V and 5 bases at J, leaving 6 bases unmatched. Looked up from germline, CDR1 is SGHRS and CDR2 is YFSETQ. The CDR3 is CASSLSLSGHNEQFF. The CDR3 DNA reads as TGCGCCAGCAGCTTGAGCCTTAGCGGGCACAATGAGCAGTTCTTC.

The rearrangement links TRBV29-1 to TRBJ1-5; D might be TRBD1 (5 bases). V was pared by 7 bases and J by 4 bases, with 11 bases between. The CDR3 loop spans 12 amino acids. The germline V gene has CDR1 SQVTM and CDR2 ANQGSEA. The CDR3 nucleotides read TGCAGCGCTGGGGCTTTTAATCAGCCCCAGCATTTT. Amino acids: CSAGAFNQPQHF.

The chain employs TRBV7-8 and TRBJ2-7; 7 nucleotides agree with TRBD2. Per germline, CDR1 SGHVS and CDR2 FQNEAQ. This CDR3 is built from 15 residues. Unmatched junction bases numbered 6, after V lost 4 bases and J lost 0 bases. The CDR3 loop is CASSSFGLVSYEQYF. In DNA form, the CDR3 reads TGTGCCAGCAGCTCCTTCGGACTAGTCTCCTACGAGCAGTACTTC.

The CDR3 bases are TGTGCCAGCAGCTTAATTCCTAGCGGGGATACGCAGTATTTT. This sequence encodes CASSLIPSGDTQYF. This chain uses TRBV7-8 with TRBJ2-3; 8 nucleotides align to TRBD2. The germline V gene encodes CDR1 SGHVS and CDR2 FQNEAQ. V lost 2 bases to trimming and J lost 6 bases; unmatched junction nucleotides: 4. The CDR3 contains 14 residues.

Only a few counts were recorded for this clone. The chain carries TRBV18 and TRBJ2-7; TRBD2 aligns across 7 bases. From germline, CDR1 is KGHSH and CDR2 LQKENI. The J segment lost 3 bases and the V segment lost 4 bases, leaving 3 bases of the junction unmatched. The CDR3 sequence is 13 residues long. The CDR3 loop is CASSQGTNYEQYV. The CDR3 DNA reads as TGTGCCAGCTCACAAGGGACTAACTACGAGCAGTACGTC.

The chain recombines TRBV14 with TRBJ2-6; D ambiguous. CDR3 length: 14 amino acids. Germline V CDR1 and CDR2: SGHDN, FVKESK. Trimming cost V 3 bases and J 4 bases, with 7 bases left between them. The CDR3 bases are TGTGCCAGCAGCCACCTATCGGGGGCCAACGTCCTGACTTTC. Translation: CASSHLSGANVLTF.

This chain uses TRBV6-1 with TRBJ2-1; 9 bases fit TRBD1. Germline V lookup: CDR1 MNHNS, CDR2 SASEGT. This CDR3 spans 15 amino acids. V lost 4 bases and J lost 3; bases outside the gene matches: 4. The CDR3 here is CASSVGQGLYNEQFF. The DNA for the CDR3 is TGTGCCAGCAGTGTGGGACAGGGTCTCTACAATGAGCAGTTCTTC.

This clone occurred a few times. The chain employs TRBV30 and TRBJ1-2; 11 bases fit TRBD1. CDR1 GTSNPN and CDR2 SVGIG come from the germline V gene (reference sequence). Trimming at V came to 2 bases and at J to 3 bases, leaving 2 bases not matched to a gene. CDR3 length equals 14 residues. CDR3 nucleotides: TGTGCCTGGAGTCCGGGACAGGGGGACTATGGCTACACCTTC. It yields the protein CAWSPGQGDYGYTF.

J is TRBJ2-7 and V is TRBV5-1, with TRBD1 identical over 7 bases. Germline values: CDR1 SGHRS, CDR2 YFSETQ. The trim removed 0 bases at V and 4 bases at J, leaving 7 bases unmatched. This CDR3 has 15 amino acids. CDR3 region: CASSLEGTVLYEQYF. The DNA of the CDR3 is TGCGCCAGCAGCTTGGAAGGGACAGTCTTATACGAGCAGTACTTC.

This clone was observed a few times. The V and J genes are TRBV5-4 and TRBJ2-6; D possibly corresponds to TRBD1 (6 bases). The CDR3 contains 16 residues. V was shortened by 4 bases and J by 2 bases, with 13 bases between the two germline ends. Germline CDR1 SGHNT, CDR2 YYREEE (reference sequence). CDR3 DNA: TGTGCCAGCAGCCCTGGGGGCAGAACTGGGGCCAACGTCCTGACTTTC. Translating gives CASSPGGRTGANVLTF.

This chain connects TRBV5-4 to TRBJ2-1; D gene uncertain. Trimming cost V 4 bases and J 7 bases, with 15 bases left between them. This CDR3 has 14 residues. The germline gives CDR1 SGHNT, CDR2 YYREEE (reference sequence). The CDR3 protein is CASSIDNPKNEQFF. As DNA, the CDR3 is TGTGCCAGCAGCATCGACAACCCTAAAAATGAGCAGTTCTTC. Filled out from reference TRBV5-4 and TRBJ2-1, the complete variable domain reads ETGVTQSPTHLIKTRGQQVTLRCSSQSGHNTVSWYQQALGQGPQFIFQYYREEENGRGNFPPRFSGLQFPNYSSELNVNALELDDSALYLCASSIDNPKNEQFFGPGTRLTVL.

This clone occurred a few times. This chain joins TRBV11-2 and TRBJ2-3, with D possibly being TRBD2 (6 bases). The V end lost 1 base, the J end lost 6 bases, and 14 bases lay between the germline ends. Germline V gene data show CDR1 as SGHAT and CDR2 as FQNNGV. There are 15 residues in the CDR3. The CDR3 DNA reads as TGTGCCAGCAGCTTAGGCGACTTCGGAGGGGATACGCAGTATTTT. It codes for CASSLGDFGGDTQYF.

The rearrangement uses TRBV20-1 and TRBJ2-1, with a possible D match to TRBD2 (5 bases). V lost 3 bases to trimming and J lost 8 bases, with 8 bases between them. From germline, CDR1 is DFQATT and CDR2 SNEGSKA (reference sequence). This CDR3 spans 11 amino acids. CDR3 coding DNA: TGCAGTGCTAGCCTGGACTATGAGCAGTTCTTC. Its protein is CSASLDYEQFF.

V gene TRBV7-9 combines with J gene TRBJ1-2; D is uncertain. V shed 4 bases and J shed 8 bases, with 8 bases lying between them. The CDR3 consists of 11 residues. Germline values: CDR1 SEHNR, CDR2 FQNEAQ (reference sequence). CDR3 nucleotide sequence: TGTGCCAGCAGCTATCGTCGGGGCTACACCTTC. Its translation is CASSYRRGYTF.

This chain joins TRBV5-1 and TRBJ2-3; 9 bases are shared with TRBD1. The CDR3 length is 16 residues. Germline values: CDR1 SGHRS, CDR2 YFSETQ. V lost 0 bases to trimming and J lost 4 bases; unmatched junction nucleotides: 6. The CDR3: CASSLGGTGKADTQYF. CDR3 in DNA: TGCGCCAGCAGCTTGGGGGGGACAGGGAAAGCAGATACGCAGTATTTT.

This rearrangement joins TRBV18 to TRBJ2-5; the match to TRBD2 covers 12 bases. The V and J ends lost 10 bases and 4 bases, in that order; junction bases with no gene match: 16. Germline CDR1 reads KGHSH; CDR2 reads LQKENI. The length of the CDR3 is 17 residues. The CDR3 protein is CATTASGRGLGAETQYF. CDR3 coding DNA: TGTGCCACGACAGCTAGCGGGAGGGGCCTCGGGGCAGAGACCCAGTACTTC.

V gene TRBV5-4 combines with J gene TRBJ2-7, with 10 nucleotides matching TRBD2. The CDR3 contains 14 residues. Per germline, CDR1 SGHNT and CDR2 YYREEE (reference sequence). J was trimmed by 3 bases and V by 2 bases; bases with no gene match: 2. CDR3 sequence reads: CASSLAGGVYEQYF. The CDR3 nucleotides read TGTGCCAGCAGCTTAGCGGGAGGGGTCTACGAGCAGTACTTC.

This clone was picked up a small number of times. This chain links TRBV7-2 with TRBJ2-5; 7 bases are a match to TRBD2. V lost 5 bases and J lost 8; bases outside the gene matches: 14. The CDR3 has 15 residues. Germline V lookup: CDR1 SGHTA, CDR2 FQGNSA. CDR3 residues: CASSPRGTTRSTQYF. In DNA form, the CDR3 reads TGTGCCAGCAGCCCGCGTGGGACTACGCGGAGTACCCAGTACTTC.

The rearrangement links TRBV5-1 to TRBJ2-3; tentative D call: TRBD1 (5 bases). CDR1 and CDR2 (germline): SGHRS, YFSETQ. The CDR3 covers 13 residues. The germline V and J ends were trimmed by 5 bases and 4 bases, with 11 bases remaining between them. For the CDR3, the DNA is TGCGCCAGCAGAAAGACAGCACCAGATACGCAGTATTTT. Protein product: CASRKTAPDTQYF.